This is a list of T cell receptor beta chains from one sample in a study of vaccination and CD4 T cells after COVID-19. These receptors' targets are unknown. TCRdb called the PCR reads again in MiXCR, with one record for every CDR3 protein. The sample has about 7,000 distinct CDR3 sequences; less than 40% are singletons. The sequencing input was CD4+ T cells from blood, cultured in vitro. The receptors were sampled from a human donor in good health. Both conserved end residues are part of each CDR3. A D gene is named only where the DNA matches it firmly. Not all rows give a size; the values are once, few, many and, for expanded clones, a class.

size | D | J | V | CDR3 | DNA
NA | NA | TRBJ1-2 | TRBV6-1 | CAGGAVGYGYTF | TGTGCCGGGGGGGCGGTGGGCTATGGCTACACCTTC
NA | NA | TRBJ1-1 | TRBV30 | CAWSSRGSEAFF | TGTGCCTGGAGTTCAAGGGGCTCGGAAGCTTTCTTT
NA | TRBD1 | TRBJ1-2 | TRBV20-1 | CSARRDRGESYTF | TGCAGTGCGCGTAGAGACAGGGGGGAGAGCTACACCTTC
NA | NA | TRBJ1-2 | TRBV30 | CAWSVRRGYTF | TGTGCCTGGAGTGTACGGAGGGGCTACACCTTC
few | TRBD2 | TRBJ2-2 | TRBV28 | CASSPGGTTGELFF | TGTGCCAGCAGCCCGGGGGGTACAACCGGGGAGCTGTTTTTT
few | TRBD2 | TRBJ2-1 | TRBV6-1 | CASRGNWASGGQQFF | TGTGCCAGCCGGGGGAATTGGGCTAGCGGAGGACAGCAGTTCTTC
NA | NA | TRBJ1-2 | TRBV20-1 | CSAVEVQPGPRYGYTF | TGCAGTGCCGTAGAGGTGCAGCCTGGTCCCCGTTATGGCTACACCTTC
few | NA | TRBJ1-1 | TRBV19 | CASSIIGGDSTEAFF | TGTGCCAGTAGTATAATTGGAGGTGATAGCACTGAAGCTTTCTTT
NA | NA | TRBJ2-1 | TRBV5-4 | CASSLRGEKQFF | TGTGCCAGCAGCTTGAGGGGGGAGAAGCAGTTCTTC
NA | NA | TRBJ2-1 | TRBV20-1 | CSARIHKKLPPLSNEQFF | TGCAGTGCTAGAATCCACAAAAAGCTTCCCCCTCTCAGCAATGAGCAGTTCTTC
few | TRBD1 | TRBJ1-1 | TRBV10-1 | CASSEEQGREAFF | TGCGCCAGCAGTGAGGAACAGGGGCGAGAAGCTTTCTTT
NA | NA | TRBJ1-6 | TRBV7-6 | CASSLYAGGNSPLHF | TGTGCCAGCAGCTTGTACGCCGGGGGTAATTCACCCCTCCACTTT
NA | NA | TRBJ2-5 | TRBV12-3/TRBV12-4 | CASSLLGMSSQETQYF | TGTGCCAGCAGTTTATTAGGGATGAGCTCCCAAGAGACCCAGTACTTC
NA | TRBD1 | TRBJ2-2 | TRBV19 | CASNPRDRGLETGELFF | TGTGCCAGTAACCCCCGGGACAGGGGTTTGGAAACCGGGGAGCTGTTTTTT
NA | NA | TRBJ2-5 | TRBV30 | CACGGQGGIETQYF | TGTGCCTGTGGAGGGCAGGGCGGTATCGAGACCCAGTACTTC
once | NA | TRBJ2-3 | TRBV19 | CASSTTRLPTDTQYF | TGTGCCAGTAGTACCACTAGGCTCCCGACAGATACGCAGTATTTT
NA | TRBD1 | TRBJ1-2 | TRBV6-1 | CASSPRPGTGGGGYTF | TGTGCCAGCAGTCCCAGACCCGGGACAGGGGGCGGGGGCTACACCTTC
once | NA | TRBJ2-1 | TRBV6-1 | CASKPGFDNEQFF | TGTGCCAGCAAGCCGGGATTTGACAATGAGCAGTTCTTC
medium-sized | NA | TRBJ2-5 | TRBV7-8 | CASSLTSYPETQYF | TGTGCCAGCAGCTTAACCTCTTACCCAGAGACCCAGTACTTC